This T cell receptor beta chain was obtained from a study of CD8+CD57+ T cells in acquired aplastic anemia. This clonotype appeared many times. TCR beta VDJ and CDR3 profiling used genomic DNA as template. A single record per CDR3 protein comes from TCRdb applying MiXCR to the reads. The profile shows about 200,000 distinct CDR3 sequences, 30% to 35% of them singletons. Sequencing input: sorted CD4+, CD8+, or CD8+CD57+ T cells (not recorded which) from PBMCs. The receptor comes from a human donor in good health, serving as a control.

The CDR3 region is CASSSGRYGYTF. The CDR3 region has the DNA TGTGCCAGCAGCTCCGGCCGCTATGGCTACACCTTC. This chain links TRBV7-2 with TRBJ1-2; D is ambiguous. Germline values: CDR1 SGHTA, CDR2 FQGNSA. V was pared by 4 bases and J by 4 bases, with 7 bases between. The CDR3 runs 12 residues.